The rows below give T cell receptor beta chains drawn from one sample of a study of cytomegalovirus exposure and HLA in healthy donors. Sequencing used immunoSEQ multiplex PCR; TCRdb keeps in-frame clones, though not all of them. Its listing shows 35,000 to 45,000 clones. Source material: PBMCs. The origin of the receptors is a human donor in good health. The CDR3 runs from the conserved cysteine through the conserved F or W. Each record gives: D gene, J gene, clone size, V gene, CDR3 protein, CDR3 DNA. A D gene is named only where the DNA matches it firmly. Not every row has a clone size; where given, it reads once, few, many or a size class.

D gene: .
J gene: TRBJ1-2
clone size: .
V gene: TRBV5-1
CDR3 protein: CASSRFLTENYGYTF
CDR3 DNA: TGCGCCAGCAGCCGGTTCCTGACAGAAAACTATGGCTACACCTTC

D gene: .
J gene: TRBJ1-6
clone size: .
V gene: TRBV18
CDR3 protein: CASAPGEGGVNSPLHF
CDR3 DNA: TGTGCCAGCGCACCAGGGGAGGGGGGGGTCAATTCACCCCTACACTTT

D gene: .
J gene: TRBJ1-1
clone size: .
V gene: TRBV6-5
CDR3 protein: CASSLLGRAFF
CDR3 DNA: TGTGCCAGCAGCCTCCTGGGGAGAGCTTTCTTT

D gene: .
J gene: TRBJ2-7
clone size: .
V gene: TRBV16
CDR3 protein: CASSHPDEAAYEQYF
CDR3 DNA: TGTGCCAGCAGCCACCCCGATGAGGCAGCCTACGAGCAGTACTTC

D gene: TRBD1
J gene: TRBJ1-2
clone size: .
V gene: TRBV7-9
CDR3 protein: CASSLGSQQGSVGYTF
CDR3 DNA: TGTGCCAGCAGCTTAGGATCTCAACAGGGGAGTGTTGGCTACACCTTC

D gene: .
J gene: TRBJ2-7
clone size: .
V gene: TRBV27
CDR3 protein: CASSYRSVYEQYF
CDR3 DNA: TGTGCCAGCAGTTATAGGAGTGTCTACGAGCAGTACTTC

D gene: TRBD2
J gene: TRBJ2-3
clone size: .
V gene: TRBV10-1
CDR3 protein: CASSPGLGSDTQYF
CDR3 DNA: TGCGCCAGCAGTCCCGGACTAGGGTCAGATACGCAGTATTTT

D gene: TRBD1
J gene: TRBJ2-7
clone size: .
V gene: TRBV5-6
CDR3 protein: CASSIFNRAQGDEQYF
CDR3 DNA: TGTGCCAGCAGCATCTTTAACAGGGCTCAGGGGGACGAGCAGTACTTC

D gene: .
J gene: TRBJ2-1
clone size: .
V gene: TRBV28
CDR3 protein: CASSSLTENEQFF
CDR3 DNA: TGTGCCAGCAGTTCGTTAACAGAGAATGAGCAGTTCTTC

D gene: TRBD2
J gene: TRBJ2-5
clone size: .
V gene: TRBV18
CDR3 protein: CASSPKRGHQETQYF
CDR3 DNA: TGTGCCAGCTCACCAAAGCGGGGGCACCAAGAGACCCAGTACTTC

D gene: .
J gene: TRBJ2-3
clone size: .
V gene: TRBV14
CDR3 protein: CASSQGPQGIADTQYF
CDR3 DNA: TGTGCCAGCAGCCAAGGCCCACAGGGTATCGCAGATACGCAGTATTTT

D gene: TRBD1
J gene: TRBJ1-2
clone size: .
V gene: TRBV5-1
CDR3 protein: CASSLVGTGSPRRGYTF
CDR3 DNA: TGCGCCAGCAGCTTGGTGGGGACAGGCAGTCCGCGGAGGGGCTACACCTTC

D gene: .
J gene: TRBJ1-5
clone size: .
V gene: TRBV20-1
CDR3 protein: CSARSWPQHF
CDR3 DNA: TGCAGTGCTCGGTCTTGGCCCCAGCATTTT

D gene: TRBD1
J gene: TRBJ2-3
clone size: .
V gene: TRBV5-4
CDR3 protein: CASSPSTGGSFNTQYF
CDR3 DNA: TGTGCCAGCAGCCCATCGACAGGGGGTTCCTTTAATACGCAGTATTTT

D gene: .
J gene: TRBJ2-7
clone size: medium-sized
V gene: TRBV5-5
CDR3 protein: CASSLPGQLLDEQYF
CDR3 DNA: TGTGCCAGCAGCTTGCCAGGGCAGCTCCTAGACGAGCAGTACTTC

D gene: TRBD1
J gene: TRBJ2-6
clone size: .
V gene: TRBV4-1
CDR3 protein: CASSPGQARSGANVLTF
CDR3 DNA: TGCGCCAGCAGCCCGGGACAGGCTCGCTCTGGGGCCAACGTCCTGACTTTC

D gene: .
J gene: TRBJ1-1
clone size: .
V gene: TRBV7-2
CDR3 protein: CASSHGLKRENTEAFF
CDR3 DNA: TGTGCCAGCAGCCACGGACTCAAACGGGAGAACACTGAAGCTTTCTTT

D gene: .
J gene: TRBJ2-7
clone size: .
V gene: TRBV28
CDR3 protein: CASSLSHSYEQYF
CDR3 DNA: TGTGCCAGCAGTTTGTCCCACTCCTACGAGCAGTACTTC

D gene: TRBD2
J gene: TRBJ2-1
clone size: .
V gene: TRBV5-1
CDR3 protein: CASSPGLAGVEQFF
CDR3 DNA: TGCGCCAGCAGTCCGGGACTAGCGGGGGTTGAGCAGTTCTTC

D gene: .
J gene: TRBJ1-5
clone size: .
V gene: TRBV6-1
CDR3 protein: CASRARQHNQPQHF
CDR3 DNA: TGTGCCAGCAGAGCAAGACAGCACAATCAGCCCCAGCATTTT

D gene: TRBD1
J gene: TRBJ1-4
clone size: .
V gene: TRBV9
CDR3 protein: CASSPGQGGGEKLFF
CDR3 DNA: TGTGCCAGCAGCCCCGGACAGGGAGGGGGTGAAAAACTGTTTTTT

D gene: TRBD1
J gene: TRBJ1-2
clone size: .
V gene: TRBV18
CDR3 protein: CASSGQGDGYTF
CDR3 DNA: TGTGCCAGCTCAGGACAGGGAGATGGCTACACCTTC

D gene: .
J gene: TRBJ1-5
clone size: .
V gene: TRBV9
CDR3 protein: CASSPGEFGNQPQHF
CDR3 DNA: TGTGCCAGCAGCCCCGGTGAGTTTGGCAATCAGCCCCAGCATTTT

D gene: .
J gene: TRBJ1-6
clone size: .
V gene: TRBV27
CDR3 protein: CASSLRAGMNSPLHF
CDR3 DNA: TGTGCCAGCAGTTTAAGAGCAGGGATGAATTCACCCCTCCACTTT

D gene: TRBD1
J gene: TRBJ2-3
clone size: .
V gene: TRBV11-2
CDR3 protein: CASTDRGRTDTQYF
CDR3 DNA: TGTGCCAGCACCGACAGGGGACGCACAGATACGCAGTATTTT

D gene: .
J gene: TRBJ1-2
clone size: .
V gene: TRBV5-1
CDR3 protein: CASSLGAYGYTF
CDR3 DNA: TGCGCCAGCAGCTTGGGCGCATATGGCTACACCTTC

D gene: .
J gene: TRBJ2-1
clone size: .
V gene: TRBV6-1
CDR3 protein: CASALTGRGDEQFF
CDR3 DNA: TGTGCCAGCGCTCTTACAGGCAGGGGGGATGAGCAGTTCTTC

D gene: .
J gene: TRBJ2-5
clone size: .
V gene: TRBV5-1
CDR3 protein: CASSLGGRETQYF
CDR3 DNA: TGCGCCAGCAGCTTGGGCGGGCGGGAGACCCAGTACTTC

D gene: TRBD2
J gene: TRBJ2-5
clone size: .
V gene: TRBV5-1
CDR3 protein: CASSKGLAGRSGETQYF
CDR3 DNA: TGCGCCAGCAGCAAGGGACTAGCGGGACGATCGGGCGAGACCCAGTACTTC

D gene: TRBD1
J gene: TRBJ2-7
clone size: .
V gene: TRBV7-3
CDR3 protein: CASSLTPLSRGSYEQYF
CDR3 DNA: TGTGCCAGCAGCTTAACCCCTTTGAGCAGGGGGAGCTACGAGCAGTACTTC

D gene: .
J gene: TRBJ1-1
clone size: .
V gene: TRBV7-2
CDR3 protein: CASSSSRIGGTEDFF
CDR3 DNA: TGTGCCAGCAGCTCATCCCGGATCGGGGGAACTGAAGATTTCTTT

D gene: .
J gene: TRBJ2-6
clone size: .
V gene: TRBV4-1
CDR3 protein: CASSQLGAPGANVLTF
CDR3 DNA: TGCGCCAGCAGCCAGTTAGGGGCCCCTGGGGCCAACGTCCTGACTTTC

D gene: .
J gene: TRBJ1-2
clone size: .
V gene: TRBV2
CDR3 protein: CASSRTRTANYGYTF
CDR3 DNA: TGTGCCAGCAGCCGAACAAGGACAGCTAACTATGGCTACACCTTC

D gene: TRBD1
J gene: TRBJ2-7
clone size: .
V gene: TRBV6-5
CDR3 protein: CATSLGAGGDYEQYF
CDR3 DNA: TGTGCCACCTCTCTCGGAGCAGGGGGCGATTACGAGCAGTACTTC

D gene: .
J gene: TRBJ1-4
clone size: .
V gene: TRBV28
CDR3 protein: CASSRLPQVTNEKLFF
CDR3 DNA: TGTGCCAGCTCCAGACTGCCCCAAGTAACTAATGAAAAACTGTTTTTT

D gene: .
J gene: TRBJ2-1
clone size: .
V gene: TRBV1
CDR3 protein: CTSSPTGGAGDEQFF
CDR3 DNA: TGCACCAGCAGCCCCACCGGGGGGGCCGGGGATGAGCAGTTCTTC

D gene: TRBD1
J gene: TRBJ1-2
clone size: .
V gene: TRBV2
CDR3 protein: CASSSTGGSGYTF
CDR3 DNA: TGTGCCAGCAGTTCCACAGGGGGCAGTGGCTACACCTTC

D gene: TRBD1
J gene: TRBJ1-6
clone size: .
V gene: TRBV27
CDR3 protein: CASSFSLYRGSAYNSPLHF
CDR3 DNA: TGTGCCAGCAGTTTTTCCTTGTACAGGGGGAGCGCCTATAATTCACCCCTCCACTTT

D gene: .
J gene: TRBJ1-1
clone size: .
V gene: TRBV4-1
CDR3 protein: CASSLTQGTNTEAFF
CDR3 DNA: TGCGCCAGCAGCCTAACACAGGGAACGAACACTGAAGCTTTCTTT

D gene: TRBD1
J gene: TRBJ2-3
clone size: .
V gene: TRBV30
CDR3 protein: CAWRQGSTDKQYF
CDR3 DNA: TGTGCCTGGCGACAGGGGAGCACAGATAAGCAGTATTTT

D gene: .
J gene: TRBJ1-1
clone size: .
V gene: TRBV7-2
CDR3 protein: CASSLTWQSEAFF
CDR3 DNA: TGTGCCAGCAGCCTCACATGGCAAAGTGAAGCTTTCTTT

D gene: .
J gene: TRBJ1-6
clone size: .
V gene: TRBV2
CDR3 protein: CASIWGQGSSPLHF
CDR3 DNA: .

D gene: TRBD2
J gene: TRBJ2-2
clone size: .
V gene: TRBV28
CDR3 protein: CASSTILTSPNTGELFF
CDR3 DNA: TGTGCCAGCAGTACCATCCTGACTAGCCCGAACACCGGGGAGCTGTTTTTT

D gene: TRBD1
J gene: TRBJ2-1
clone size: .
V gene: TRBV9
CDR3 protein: CASSSRLRTGGVNEQFF
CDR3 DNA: TGTGCCAGCAGCTCCCGTCTTCGGACAGGGGGTGTCAATGAGCAGTTCTTC